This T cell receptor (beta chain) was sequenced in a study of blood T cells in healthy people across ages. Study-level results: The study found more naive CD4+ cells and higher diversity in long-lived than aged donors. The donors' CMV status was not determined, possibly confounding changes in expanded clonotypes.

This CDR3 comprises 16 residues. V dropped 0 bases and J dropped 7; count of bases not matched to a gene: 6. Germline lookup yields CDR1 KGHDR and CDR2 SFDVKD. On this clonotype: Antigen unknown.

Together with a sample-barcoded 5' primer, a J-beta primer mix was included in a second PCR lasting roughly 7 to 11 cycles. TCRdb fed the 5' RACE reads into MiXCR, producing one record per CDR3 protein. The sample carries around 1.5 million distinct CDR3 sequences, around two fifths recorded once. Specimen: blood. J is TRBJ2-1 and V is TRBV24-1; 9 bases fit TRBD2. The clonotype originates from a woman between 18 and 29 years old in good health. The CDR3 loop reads CATSDLCGRVVNEQFF. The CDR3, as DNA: TGTGCCACCAGTGATTTGTGCGGGAGGGTTGTAAATGAGCAGTTCTTC.